This T cell receptor beta chain was identified in a study of T cell responses to AZD1222 COVID-19 vaccine. The data were produced by immunoSEQ multiplex PCR, yet TCRdb's version contains in-frame clones alone and is incomplete. The data hold 120,000 to 150,000 clones, with 80% to 85% observed a single time. As for this clone: What it binds is not known.

Findings and limits, study-wide: Donors were chiefly white British, with a greater number of females, and clonal diversity was perhaps underestimated. There were vaccine-associated CD4 TCRs across spike, dominant at 160-218 and 743-854. After two AZD1222 doses, spike-specific TCR breadth and depth rose versus day 0. Epitopes outside B.1.351 and B.1.1.7 mutated regions reportedly drew nearly half of spike TCRs.

Germline CDR1 MDHEN, CDR2 SYDVKM. The V and J ends lost 5 bases and 7 bases, in that order; junction bases with no gene match: 3. The CDR3 has 12 residues. This sequence originates from an adult in good health. The rearrangement links TRBV28 to TRBJ1-2; 8 positions match TRBD1. This specimen consisted of peripheral blood, obtained on day 0 of MenACWY control vaccination. CDR3 loop: CASSPGGRGYTF. The CDR3 nucleotides read TGTGCCAGCAGTCCAGGGGGCCGTGGCTACACCTTC.